The 2 T cell receptor beta chains below come from one sample, sequenced in a study of blood T cell repertoires in COVID-19 (dated by TCRdb to the early 2020s). Libraries were prepared through the immunoSEQ multiplex PCR assay. The immuneACCESS repertoire file appears here via TCRdb, limited to in-frame rearrangements. These files lack a portion of the clones; in checked studies, under half of the deficit traces to unresolved V genes, and the cause of the others is not known. The sample yields fewer than 130,000 clones; roughly nine tenths were counted once. Clones ranked in the top ten supply 4% to 5.5% of the sample. The sample comprised peripheral blood. The receptors were sampled from a human donor in a cohort sampled during active COVID-19.

The chain carries TRBV11-3 and TRBJ2-5; TRBD1 aligns across 9 bases. Germline CDR1 reads SGHNT; CDR2 reads YENEEA. CDR3 length equals 14 residues. Unmatched junction bases numbered 6, after V lost 5 bases and J lost 5 bases. The CDR3, as DNA: TGTGCCAGCAGCACACCGGGACAGGGTGAGACCCAGTACTTC. This gives the protein CASSTPGQGETQYF. The whole variable domain, filled in from reference TRBV11-3 and TRBJ2-5, reads EAGVVQSPRYKIIEKKQPVAFWCNPISGHNTLYWYLQNLGQGPELLIRYENEEAVDDSQLPKDRFSAERLKGVDSTLKIQPAELGDSAVYLCASSTPGQGETQYFGPGTRLLVL.

The V and J genes are TRBV5-1 and TRBJ2-3, with a weak D call TRBD2 (6 bases). The CDR3 contains 15 residues. Trimming stripped 3 bases from V and 1 base from J, with 12 bases between. Germline lookup yields CDR1 SGHRS and CDR2 YFSETQ. The CDR3 region is CASSSRDSRTDTQYF. The DNA of the CDR3 is TGCGCCAGCAGCTCCCGGGACTCCCGCACAGATACGCAGTATTTT.